The 12 T cell receptor beta chains given below trace back to one sample, sequenced in a study of cytomegalovirus exposure and HLA in healthy donors (TCRdb year 2017). Receptor amplification or capture employed the immunoSEQ multiplex PCR assay. A mixture of 60 forward primers for TCR Vbeta segments and 13 reverse primers for TCR Jbeta segments was used in the multiplex PCR. Entries here come from immuneACCESS through TCRdb and include only in-frame sequences with V and J called. Some clones fail to appear in such tables; in the studies checked, an unresolved V gene covers under half of the shortfall, and the cause of the remainder is unknown. This sample comprises 100,000 to 140,000 clones, approximately 73% of them detected only once. The biggest ten clones account for around 7.8% of the sample. Sequencing was carried out using PBMCs. The receptors were sampled from a man aged 25 to 45 in good health and CMV-seronegative.

The gene calls are TRBV9 and TRBJ2-2; the D gene is possibly TRBD1 (6 bases). V was pared by 4 bases and J by 2 bases, with 15 bases between. CDR1 SGDLS and CDR2 YYNGEE come from the germline V gene. The CDR3 contains 16 residues. The CDR3 is CASSPRLGTNTGELFF. The CDR3 region has the DNA TGTGCCAGCAGCCCCCGACTGGGGACAAACACCGGGGAGCTGTTTTTT.

The CDR3 loop reads CASSFQRAGGAFRNEQFF. The CDR3 DNA sequence: TGTGCCAGCAGCTTTCAGCGAGCGGGGGGGGCCTTCAGGAATGAGCAGTTCTTC. The gene calls are TRBV13 and TRBJ2-1; 10 bases map to TRBD2. J lost 7 bases, V lost 3 bases, and 15 bases had no gene match. Germline assignment: CDR1 PRHDT and CDR2 FYEKMQ (reference sequence). CDR3 length: 18 residues.

The genes are TRBV15 and TRBJ2-7; 11 positions agree with TRBD1. Germline values: CDR1 LNHNV, CDR2 YYDKDF (reference sequence). The V and J ends lost 0 bases and 5 bases, in that order; junction bases with no gene match: 3. This CDR3 is 15 amino acids long. CDR3 sequence reads: CATSREGQGGNEQYF. The DNA of the CDR3 is TGTGCCACCAGCAGAGAGGGACAGGGGGGAAACGAGCAGTACTTC.

The chain joins TRBV6-5 to TRBJ2-5; a weak D match, TRBD1 (6 bases). Germline V CDR1 and CDR2: MNHEY, SVGAGI. CDR3 length: 15 residues. V dropped 6 bases and J dropped 5 bases, with 19 bases sitting between them. CDR3 sequence (DNA): TGTGCCAGCAGGACCCAGGGACACCCGGCGGAGACCCAGTACTTC. Translated, it gives CASRTQGHPAETQYF.

The chain has TRBV11-3 and TRBJ2-3; 12 bases are a match to TRBD2. Losses at the gene ends were 4 bases for V and 0 bases for J; bases not matched to a gene: 5. The length of the CDR3 is 17 residues. Germline V gene sequence: CDR1 SGHNT, CDR2 YENEEA. CDR3 sequence (DNA): TGTGCCAGCAGCTCTGGACTAGCGGGACTTAGCACAGATACGCAGTATTTT. This translates into CASSSGLAGLSTDTQYF.

V usage is TRBV19 and J usage is TRBJ2-3, with a weak D call TRBD2 (6 bases). V was clipped by 6 bases and J by 2 bases, with 15 bases between them. The CDR3 covers 15 residues. The germline CDR1 and CDR2 sequences are LNHDA and SQIVND (reference sequence). The CDR3 coding sequence is TGTGCCAGTAGGCCGGGAGCACGACTCACAGATACGCAGTATTTT. This sequence encodes CASRPGARLTDTQYF.

This clone came up a few times. This chain joins TRBV11-3 and TRBJ1-2, with TRBD1 identical over 12 bases. The germline V gene has CDR1 SGHNT and CDR2 YENEEA. The CDR3 is 17 residues long. V was clipped by 5 bases and J by 7 bases; unmatched bases: 14. Here the CDR3 reads CASSLGTGGSRSRGYTF. CDR3 DNA: TGTGCCAGCAGCCTCGGGACAGGGGGCAGTCGGAGTCGTGGCTACACCTTC.

This clone was seen once. The J gene is TRBJ2-1, the V gene TRBV5-1; 11 bases fit TRBD2. The germline V gene has CDR1 SGHRS and CDR2 YFSETQ. The trim removed 1 base at V and 8 bases at J, leaving 14 bases unmatched. The length of the CDR3 is 18 residues. The CDR3 is CASSLPPASGRRDYEQFF. DNA of the CDR3: TGCGCCAGCAGCTTGCCGCCGGCTAGCGGGAGGAGAGACTATGAGCAGTTCTTC.

With respect to this clone: The sample holds other DNA sequences that translate to the same CDR3. The rearrangement joins TRBV21-1 to TRBJ2-1; no check of the table's D call, TRBD2, against the DNA was made. TRBV21-1 is assigned pseudogene status. This CDR3 region has 15 residues. CDR3 coding DNA: TGTGCCAGCAGCAAAGGAGCGGGAGAGGGCGATGAGCAGTTCTTC. Translating gives CASSKGAGEGDEQFF.

This clone was counted only a few times. This sequence joins TRBV19 and TRBJ2-1, with D possibly matching TRBD2 (7 bases). Trimming cost V 7 bases and J 10 bases, with 29 bases left between them. CDR1 LNHDA and CDR2 SQIVND come from the germline V gene (reference sequence). There are 17 residues in the CDR3. The CDR3 protein is CASTPEGGRSLNREQFF. CDR3 bases: TGTGCCAGTACACCTGAGGGGGGGCGGTCTCTGAATAGGGAGCAGTTCTTC. The whole variable domain, remainder taken from reference TRBV19 and TRBJ2-1, is DGGITQSPKYLFRKEGQNVTLSCEQNLNHDAMYWYRQDPGQGLRLIYYSQIVNDFQKGDIAEGYSVSREKKESFPLTVTSAQKNPTAFYLCASTPEGGRSLNREQFFGPGTRLTVL.

This clone was counted once. The V and J genes are TRBV9 and TRBJ2-7; 11 nucleotides match TRBD1. Germline V lookup: CDR1 SGDLS, CDR2 YYNGEE. The V gene end was trimmed by 3 bases and the J gene end by 0 bases; junction bases not matched to a gene: 8. This CDR3 has 17 amino acids. The CDR3 sequence: CASSDGTGGVSSYEQYF. The CDR3 DNA reads as TGTGCCAGCAGCGATGGGACAGGGGGGGTCAGCTCCTACGAGCAGTACTTC.

The chain links TRBV6-1 to TRBJ2-2; perhaps TRBD2 as D (6 bases). The V end lost 2 bases, the J end lost 0 bases, and 10 bases lay between the germline ends. This CDR3 comprises 16 residues. Germline CDR1 is MNHNS and CDR2 is SASEGT. CDR3: CASSEFGGTNTGELFF. In DNA, the CDR3 is TGTGCCAGCAGTGAATTTGGGGGGACGAACACCGGGGAGCTGTTTTTT.